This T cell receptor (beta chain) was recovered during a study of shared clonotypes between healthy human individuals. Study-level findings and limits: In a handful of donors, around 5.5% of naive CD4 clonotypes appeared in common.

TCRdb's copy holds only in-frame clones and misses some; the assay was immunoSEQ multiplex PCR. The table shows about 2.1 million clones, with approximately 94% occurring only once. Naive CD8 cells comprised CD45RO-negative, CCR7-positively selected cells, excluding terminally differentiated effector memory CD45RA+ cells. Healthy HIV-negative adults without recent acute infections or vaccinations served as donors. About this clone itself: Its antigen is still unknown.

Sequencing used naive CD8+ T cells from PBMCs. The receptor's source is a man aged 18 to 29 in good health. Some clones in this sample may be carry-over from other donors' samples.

This chain's CDR3 is CASSPDPTQYF. In DNA form, the CDR3 reads TGTGCCAGCAGCCCCGATCCGACCCAGTACTTC. V and J are TRBV7-3 and TRBJ2-5; D uncertain. With 5 bases removed from V and 7 bases from J, the gap between germline ends came to 8 bases. The length of the CDR3 is 11 residues. Germline CDR1 SGHTA, CDR2 FQGTGA.